The present TCR beta chain was sequenced within a study of PD-L1 blockade in urothelial cancer. Study-level background: Analyzed time points were 3 weeks (second dose) and 6 weeks after therapy began. Among blood samples, the median T cell count was roughly 150,000.

Data came from immunoSEQ multiplex PCR; TCRdb stores just in-frame clones and leaves some out. The table has 85,000 to 90,000 clones, around nine tenths seen once. The CDR3 length is 17 residues. Trimming took 0 bases from V and 3 from J, leaving 19 bases between them. In germline, CDR1 is SGDLS, CDR2 YYNGEE. This clone occurred once. The cohort comprised individuals with locally advanced or metastatic urothelial carcinoma. The clonotype comes from a man between 60 and 75 years old with urothelial cancer. The sequencing here drew on PBMCs, taken around atezolizumab (anti-PD-L1) treatment. The chain carries TRBV9 and TRBJ2-7, with D maybe TRBD1 (6 bases). CDR3 residues: CASSVGVGTQRHYEQYF. CDR3 in DNA: TGTGCCAGCAGCGTAGGGGTCGGGACACAACGCCACTACGAGCAGTACTTC.